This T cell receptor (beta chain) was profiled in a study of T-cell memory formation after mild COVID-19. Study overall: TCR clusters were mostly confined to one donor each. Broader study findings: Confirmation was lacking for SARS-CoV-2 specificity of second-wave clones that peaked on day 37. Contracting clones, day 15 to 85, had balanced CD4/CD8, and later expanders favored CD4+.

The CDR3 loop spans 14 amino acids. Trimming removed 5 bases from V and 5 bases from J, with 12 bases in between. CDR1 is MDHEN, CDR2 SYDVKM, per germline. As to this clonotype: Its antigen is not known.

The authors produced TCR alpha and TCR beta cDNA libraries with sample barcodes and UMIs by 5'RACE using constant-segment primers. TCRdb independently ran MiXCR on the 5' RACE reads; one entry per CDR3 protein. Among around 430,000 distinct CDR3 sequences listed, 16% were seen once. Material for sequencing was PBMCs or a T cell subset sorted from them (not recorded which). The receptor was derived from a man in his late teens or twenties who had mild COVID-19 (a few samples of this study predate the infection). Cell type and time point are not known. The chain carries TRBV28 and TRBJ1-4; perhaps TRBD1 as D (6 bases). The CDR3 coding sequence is TGTGCCAGCAGTCGGGGGGCGGCCAATGAAAAACTGTTTTTT. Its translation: CASSRGAANEKLFF.